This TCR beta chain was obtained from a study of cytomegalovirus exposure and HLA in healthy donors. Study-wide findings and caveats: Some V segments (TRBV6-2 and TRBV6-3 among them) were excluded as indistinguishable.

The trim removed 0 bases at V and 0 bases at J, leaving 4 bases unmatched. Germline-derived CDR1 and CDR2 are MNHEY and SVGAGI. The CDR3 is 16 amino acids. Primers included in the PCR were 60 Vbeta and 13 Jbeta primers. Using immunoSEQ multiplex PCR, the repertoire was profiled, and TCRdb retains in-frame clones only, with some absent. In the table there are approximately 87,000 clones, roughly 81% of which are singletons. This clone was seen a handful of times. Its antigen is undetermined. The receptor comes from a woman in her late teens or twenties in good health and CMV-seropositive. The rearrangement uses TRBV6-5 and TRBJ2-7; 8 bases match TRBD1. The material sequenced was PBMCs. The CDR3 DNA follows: TGTGCCAGCAGTTACTCCTGGACAGGGCCCTCCTACGAGCAGTACTTC. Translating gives CASSYSWTGPSYEQYF.